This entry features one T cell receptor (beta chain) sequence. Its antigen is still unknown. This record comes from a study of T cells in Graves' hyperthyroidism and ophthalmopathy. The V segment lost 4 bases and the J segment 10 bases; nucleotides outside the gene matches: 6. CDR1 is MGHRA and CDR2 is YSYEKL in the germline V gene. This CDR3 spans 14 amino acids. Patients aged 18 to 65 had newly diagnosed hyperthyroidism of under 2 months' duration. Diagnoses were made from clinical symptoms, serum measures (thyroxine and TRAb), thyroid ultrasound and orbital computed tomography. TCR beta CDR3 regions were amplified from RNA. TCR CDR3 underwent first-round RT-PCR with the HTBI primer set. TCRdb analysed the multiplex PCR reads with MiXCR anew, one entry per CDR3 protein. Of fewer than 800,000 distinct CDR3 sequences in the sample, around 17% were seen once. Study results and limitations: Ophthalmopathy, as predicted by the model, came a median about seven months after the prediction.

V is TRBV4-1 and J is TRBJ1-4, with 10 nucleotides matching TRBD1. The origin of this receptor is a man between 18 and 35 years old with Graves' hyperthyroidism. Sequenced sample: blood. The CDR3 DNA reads TGCGCCAGCAGCCTAGGGACAGGGGTGAGAAAACTGTTTTTT. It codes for CASSLGTGVRKLFF.